One sample yielded the 20 T cell receptor beta chains listed below, sequenced in a study of blood T cell repertoires in COVID-19. TCRdb's copy holds only in-frame clones and misses some; the assay was immunoSEQ multiplex PCR. The sample yields around 68,000 clones, more than 60% seen once. Specimen: peripheral blood. All receptors come from a woman between 50 and 59 years old with acute or convalescent COVID-19.

The genes are TRBV7-3 and TRBJ2-3; 11 nucleotides align to TRBD2. Per the germline V gene, CDR1 is SGHTA and CDR2 is FQGTGA. V dropped 4 bases and J dropped 1; count of bases not matched to a gene: 4. The CDR3 length is 16 residues. The CDR3 loop reads CASSSGTSGRTDTQYF. In DNA form, the CDR3 reads TGTGCCAGCAGCTCCGGGACTAGCGGACGCACAGATACGCAGTATTTT.

The chain joins TRBV7-2 to TRBJ2-7; no definite D call. The V end lost 2 bases, the J end lost 6 bases, and 11 bases lay between the germline ends. The CDR3 totals 13 residues. CDR1 is SGHTA, CDR2 FQGNSA, per germline. CDR3 protein: CASSLLAGGEQYF. The CDR3 DNA is TGTGCCAGCAGCTTATTAGCCGGCGGCGAGCAGTACTTC.

The J gene is TRBJ2-1, the V gene TRBV4-2; TRBD2 matches at 7 bases. Trimming took 0 bases from V and 8 from J; bases not matched to a gene: 13. The germline V gene has CDR1 LGHNA and CDR2 YNFKEQ. The CDR3 has 17 residues. CDR3 DNA sequence: TGTGCCAGCAGCCAAGATGGCCGATCCCGCGCGGGGGATGAGCAGTTCTTC. Its translation: CASSQDGRSRAGDEQFF.

This chain links TRBV5-1 with TRBJ1-2; D gene unclear. Trimming cost V 0 bases and J 0 bases, with 15 bases left between them. The CDR3 extends over 17 amino acids. Per germline, CDR1 SGHRS and CDR2 YFSETQ. CDR3 in amino acids: CASSLGGVGSANYGYTF. In DNA form, the CDR3 reads TGCGCCAGCAGCTTGGGAGGTGTCGGCTCTGCTAACTATGGCTACACCTTC.

V is TRBV7-6 and J is TRBJ1-3, with TRBD1 as a possible D gene (6 bases). Per the germline V gene, CDR1 is SGHVS and CDR2 is FNYEAQ. Trimming stripped 5 bases from V and 0 bases from J, with 14 bases between. The CDR3 has 16 amino acids. The CDR3 nucleotides are TGTGCCAGCAGCCCTACAGGGCCCGACTCTGGAAACACCATATATTTT. Translation: CASSPTGPDSGNTIYF.

This clone was detected a few times. The rearrangement joins TRBV6-2 or TRBV6-3 to TRBJ2-7, with D possibly being TRBD1 (7 bases). The CDR3 consists of 13 residues. V dropped 6 bases and J dropped 7 bases, with 16 bases sitting between them. CDR1 is MNHEY and CDR2 is SVGEGT in the germline V gene. The CDR3 DNA reads as TGTGCCAGCAGCCCTACGACAGGGACTGAGCAGTACTTC. The encoded protein is CASSPTTGTEQYF.

The V and J genes are TRBV5-4 and TRBJ2-7; 11 bases agree with TRBD1. The CDR3 loop spans 15 amino acids. Germline assignment: CDR1 SGHNT and CDR2 YYREEE (reference sequence). The J segment lost 2 bases and the V segment lost 3 bases, leaving 4 bases of the junction unmatched. In DNA form, the CDR3 reads TGTGCCAGCAGCTCCCCGGGACAGGGGGCCTACGAGCAGTACTTC. Its protein product is CASSSPGQGAYEQYF.

This chain connects TRBV6-5 to TRBJ1-2; TRBD1 matches 8 bases. CDR3 length equals 14 residues. Trimming took 1 base from V and 6 from J; bases not matched to a gene: 4. Germline V gene data show CDR1 as MNHEY and CDR2 as SVGAGI. CDR3 residues: CASSYLDRVHGYTF. The CDR3 DNA reads as TGTGCCAGCAGTTACTTGGACAGGGTTCATGGCTACACCTTC.

This chain uses TRBV7-3 with TRBJ2-2; D unclear. The CDR3 has 13 amino acids. The V end lost 5 bases, the J end lost 2 bases, and 6 bases lay between the germline ends. Germline-derived CDR1 and CDR2 are SGHTA and FQGTGA. As DNA, the CDR3 is TGTGCCAGCAGCCCGACTAACACCGGGGAGCTGTTTTTT. Encoded protein: CASSPTNTGELFF.

J is TRBJ1-1 and V is TRBV24-1, with a weak D call TRBD1 (5 bases). CDR3 length equals 14 residues. The V gene lost 5 bases and the J gene lost 2 bases, with 11 bases spanning the gap. Per germline, CDR1 KGHDR and CDR2 SFDVKD. CDR3 protein: CATSAPTDNTEAFF. DNA for the CDR3: TGTGCCACCAGTGCCCCGACAGACAACACTGAAGCTTTCTTT.

This rearrangement joins TRBV11-2 to TRBJ1-6, with TRBD1 matching 8 bases. V shed 5 bases and J 8 bases; nucleotides not matched to a gene: 20. The CDR3 has 19 amino acids. The germline V gene encodes CDR1 SGHAT and CDR2 FQNNGV. The CDR3 DNA follows: TGTGCCAGCAGCAACGAGGACAGGGTCGTAGGGATAGGCCATTCACCCCTCCACTTT. It translates to CASSNEDRVVGIGHSPLHF.

The chain couples TRBV10-3 to TRBJ1-2, with 7 nucleotides matching TRBD1. J was trimmed by 3 bases and V by 6 bases; bases with no gene match: 4. CDR1 ENHRY and CDR2 SYGVKD come from the germline V gene. This CDR3 has 13 residues. DNA for the CDR3: TGTGCCATCAGAAACGACAGGGACTATGGCTACACCTTC. Translating gives CAIRNDRDYGYTF.

This rearrangement joins TRBV7-6 to TRBJ2-3; 10 nucleotides line up with TRBD2. Per the germline V gene, CDR1 is SGHVS and CDR2 is FNYEAQ. Germline trimming cut 1 base from V and 5 bases from J; bases unmatched to any gene: 15. This CDR3 is 19 amino acids long. The CDR3 loop reads CASSLGVGTGLAALDTQYF. CDR3 bases: TGTGCCAGCAGCTTAGGGGTGGGGACCGGACTAGCGGCTTTAGATACGCAGTATTTT.

The chain is built from TRBV7-8 and TRBJ2-2, with 9 bases matching TRBD1. The germline CDR1 and CDR2 sequences are SGHVS and FQNEAQ. The CDR3 length is 14 residues. With 7 bases clipped from V and 4 bases from J, the junction kept 4 bases outside the gene matches. The CDR3 DNA sequence: TGTGCCAGCACTTTGACAGGGGGCACCGGGGAGCTGTTTTTT. This gives the protein CASTLTGGTGELFF.

The chain carries TRBV7-9 and TRBJ2-1; 11 bases agree with TRBD2. The CDR3 extends over 17 amino acids. The J segment lost 8 bases and the V segment lost 4 bases, leaving 13 bases of the junction unmatched. Germline CDR1 is SEHNR and CDR2 is FQNEAQ (reference sequence). CDR3 DNA: TGTGCCAGCAGCTCCAGCCCCCTAGCGGGGGGCGGAGATGAGCAGTTCTTC. The encoded protein is CASSSSPLAGGGDEQFF.

V and J are TRBV27 and TRBJ2-5, with D possibly TRBD2 on 5 matching bases. Germline assignment: CDR1 MNHEY and CDR2 SMNVEV (reference sequence). The germline V and J ends were trimmed by 2 bases and 5 bases, with 15 bases remaining between them. CDR3 length equals 15 residues. CDR3 in amino acids: CASSLRREGMETQYF. DNA of the CDR3: TGTGCCAGCAGTTTAAGGCGCGAGGGTATGGAGACCCAGTACTTC.

The genes are TRBV4-2 and TRBJ2-1; D is unresolved. The CDR3 runs to 13 residues. Per germline, CDR1 LGHNA and CDR2 YNFKEQ. Trimming stripped 0 bases from V and 8 bases from J, with 8 bases between. CDR3 DNA sequence: TGTGCCAGCAGCCAAGAAGGCGGAGATGAGCAGTTCTTC. Protein sequence: CASSQEGGDEQFF.

The V and J genes are TRBV10-3 and TRBJ1-1; 7 bases align to TRBD1. Trimming took 2 bases from V and 4 from J; bases not matched to a gene: 1. CDR3 length equals 13 residues. CDR1 and CDR2 (germline): ENHRY, SYGVKD. CDR3 coding DNA: TGTGCCATCAGTGAGGGGACAGCCACTGAAGCTTTCTTT. Protein product: CAISEGTATEAFF.

The gene calls are TRBV4-1 and TRBJ2-7; 8 bases line up with TRBD2. CDR3 size: 16 residues. Germline V gives CDR1 MGHRA, CDR2 YSYEKL. J was trimmed by 4 bases and V by 3 bases; bases with no gene match: 11. The CDR3 DNA reads as TGCGCCAGCAGCCACCCTCCCCGGGCGGGGGGTTACGAGCAGTACTTC. Its protein product is CASSHPPRAGGYEQYF.

This chain joins TRBV6-5 and TRBJ1-1; D is unclear. The length of the CDR3 is 11 residues. CDR1 and CDR2 from the germline V gene are MNHEY and SVGAGI. The ends were cut back, 6 bases at V and 6 bases at J, with 8 bases in the middle. CDR3 loop: CASRSVAEAFF. DNA of the CDR3: TGTGCCAGCAGGTCGGTGGCTGAAGCTTTCTTT.